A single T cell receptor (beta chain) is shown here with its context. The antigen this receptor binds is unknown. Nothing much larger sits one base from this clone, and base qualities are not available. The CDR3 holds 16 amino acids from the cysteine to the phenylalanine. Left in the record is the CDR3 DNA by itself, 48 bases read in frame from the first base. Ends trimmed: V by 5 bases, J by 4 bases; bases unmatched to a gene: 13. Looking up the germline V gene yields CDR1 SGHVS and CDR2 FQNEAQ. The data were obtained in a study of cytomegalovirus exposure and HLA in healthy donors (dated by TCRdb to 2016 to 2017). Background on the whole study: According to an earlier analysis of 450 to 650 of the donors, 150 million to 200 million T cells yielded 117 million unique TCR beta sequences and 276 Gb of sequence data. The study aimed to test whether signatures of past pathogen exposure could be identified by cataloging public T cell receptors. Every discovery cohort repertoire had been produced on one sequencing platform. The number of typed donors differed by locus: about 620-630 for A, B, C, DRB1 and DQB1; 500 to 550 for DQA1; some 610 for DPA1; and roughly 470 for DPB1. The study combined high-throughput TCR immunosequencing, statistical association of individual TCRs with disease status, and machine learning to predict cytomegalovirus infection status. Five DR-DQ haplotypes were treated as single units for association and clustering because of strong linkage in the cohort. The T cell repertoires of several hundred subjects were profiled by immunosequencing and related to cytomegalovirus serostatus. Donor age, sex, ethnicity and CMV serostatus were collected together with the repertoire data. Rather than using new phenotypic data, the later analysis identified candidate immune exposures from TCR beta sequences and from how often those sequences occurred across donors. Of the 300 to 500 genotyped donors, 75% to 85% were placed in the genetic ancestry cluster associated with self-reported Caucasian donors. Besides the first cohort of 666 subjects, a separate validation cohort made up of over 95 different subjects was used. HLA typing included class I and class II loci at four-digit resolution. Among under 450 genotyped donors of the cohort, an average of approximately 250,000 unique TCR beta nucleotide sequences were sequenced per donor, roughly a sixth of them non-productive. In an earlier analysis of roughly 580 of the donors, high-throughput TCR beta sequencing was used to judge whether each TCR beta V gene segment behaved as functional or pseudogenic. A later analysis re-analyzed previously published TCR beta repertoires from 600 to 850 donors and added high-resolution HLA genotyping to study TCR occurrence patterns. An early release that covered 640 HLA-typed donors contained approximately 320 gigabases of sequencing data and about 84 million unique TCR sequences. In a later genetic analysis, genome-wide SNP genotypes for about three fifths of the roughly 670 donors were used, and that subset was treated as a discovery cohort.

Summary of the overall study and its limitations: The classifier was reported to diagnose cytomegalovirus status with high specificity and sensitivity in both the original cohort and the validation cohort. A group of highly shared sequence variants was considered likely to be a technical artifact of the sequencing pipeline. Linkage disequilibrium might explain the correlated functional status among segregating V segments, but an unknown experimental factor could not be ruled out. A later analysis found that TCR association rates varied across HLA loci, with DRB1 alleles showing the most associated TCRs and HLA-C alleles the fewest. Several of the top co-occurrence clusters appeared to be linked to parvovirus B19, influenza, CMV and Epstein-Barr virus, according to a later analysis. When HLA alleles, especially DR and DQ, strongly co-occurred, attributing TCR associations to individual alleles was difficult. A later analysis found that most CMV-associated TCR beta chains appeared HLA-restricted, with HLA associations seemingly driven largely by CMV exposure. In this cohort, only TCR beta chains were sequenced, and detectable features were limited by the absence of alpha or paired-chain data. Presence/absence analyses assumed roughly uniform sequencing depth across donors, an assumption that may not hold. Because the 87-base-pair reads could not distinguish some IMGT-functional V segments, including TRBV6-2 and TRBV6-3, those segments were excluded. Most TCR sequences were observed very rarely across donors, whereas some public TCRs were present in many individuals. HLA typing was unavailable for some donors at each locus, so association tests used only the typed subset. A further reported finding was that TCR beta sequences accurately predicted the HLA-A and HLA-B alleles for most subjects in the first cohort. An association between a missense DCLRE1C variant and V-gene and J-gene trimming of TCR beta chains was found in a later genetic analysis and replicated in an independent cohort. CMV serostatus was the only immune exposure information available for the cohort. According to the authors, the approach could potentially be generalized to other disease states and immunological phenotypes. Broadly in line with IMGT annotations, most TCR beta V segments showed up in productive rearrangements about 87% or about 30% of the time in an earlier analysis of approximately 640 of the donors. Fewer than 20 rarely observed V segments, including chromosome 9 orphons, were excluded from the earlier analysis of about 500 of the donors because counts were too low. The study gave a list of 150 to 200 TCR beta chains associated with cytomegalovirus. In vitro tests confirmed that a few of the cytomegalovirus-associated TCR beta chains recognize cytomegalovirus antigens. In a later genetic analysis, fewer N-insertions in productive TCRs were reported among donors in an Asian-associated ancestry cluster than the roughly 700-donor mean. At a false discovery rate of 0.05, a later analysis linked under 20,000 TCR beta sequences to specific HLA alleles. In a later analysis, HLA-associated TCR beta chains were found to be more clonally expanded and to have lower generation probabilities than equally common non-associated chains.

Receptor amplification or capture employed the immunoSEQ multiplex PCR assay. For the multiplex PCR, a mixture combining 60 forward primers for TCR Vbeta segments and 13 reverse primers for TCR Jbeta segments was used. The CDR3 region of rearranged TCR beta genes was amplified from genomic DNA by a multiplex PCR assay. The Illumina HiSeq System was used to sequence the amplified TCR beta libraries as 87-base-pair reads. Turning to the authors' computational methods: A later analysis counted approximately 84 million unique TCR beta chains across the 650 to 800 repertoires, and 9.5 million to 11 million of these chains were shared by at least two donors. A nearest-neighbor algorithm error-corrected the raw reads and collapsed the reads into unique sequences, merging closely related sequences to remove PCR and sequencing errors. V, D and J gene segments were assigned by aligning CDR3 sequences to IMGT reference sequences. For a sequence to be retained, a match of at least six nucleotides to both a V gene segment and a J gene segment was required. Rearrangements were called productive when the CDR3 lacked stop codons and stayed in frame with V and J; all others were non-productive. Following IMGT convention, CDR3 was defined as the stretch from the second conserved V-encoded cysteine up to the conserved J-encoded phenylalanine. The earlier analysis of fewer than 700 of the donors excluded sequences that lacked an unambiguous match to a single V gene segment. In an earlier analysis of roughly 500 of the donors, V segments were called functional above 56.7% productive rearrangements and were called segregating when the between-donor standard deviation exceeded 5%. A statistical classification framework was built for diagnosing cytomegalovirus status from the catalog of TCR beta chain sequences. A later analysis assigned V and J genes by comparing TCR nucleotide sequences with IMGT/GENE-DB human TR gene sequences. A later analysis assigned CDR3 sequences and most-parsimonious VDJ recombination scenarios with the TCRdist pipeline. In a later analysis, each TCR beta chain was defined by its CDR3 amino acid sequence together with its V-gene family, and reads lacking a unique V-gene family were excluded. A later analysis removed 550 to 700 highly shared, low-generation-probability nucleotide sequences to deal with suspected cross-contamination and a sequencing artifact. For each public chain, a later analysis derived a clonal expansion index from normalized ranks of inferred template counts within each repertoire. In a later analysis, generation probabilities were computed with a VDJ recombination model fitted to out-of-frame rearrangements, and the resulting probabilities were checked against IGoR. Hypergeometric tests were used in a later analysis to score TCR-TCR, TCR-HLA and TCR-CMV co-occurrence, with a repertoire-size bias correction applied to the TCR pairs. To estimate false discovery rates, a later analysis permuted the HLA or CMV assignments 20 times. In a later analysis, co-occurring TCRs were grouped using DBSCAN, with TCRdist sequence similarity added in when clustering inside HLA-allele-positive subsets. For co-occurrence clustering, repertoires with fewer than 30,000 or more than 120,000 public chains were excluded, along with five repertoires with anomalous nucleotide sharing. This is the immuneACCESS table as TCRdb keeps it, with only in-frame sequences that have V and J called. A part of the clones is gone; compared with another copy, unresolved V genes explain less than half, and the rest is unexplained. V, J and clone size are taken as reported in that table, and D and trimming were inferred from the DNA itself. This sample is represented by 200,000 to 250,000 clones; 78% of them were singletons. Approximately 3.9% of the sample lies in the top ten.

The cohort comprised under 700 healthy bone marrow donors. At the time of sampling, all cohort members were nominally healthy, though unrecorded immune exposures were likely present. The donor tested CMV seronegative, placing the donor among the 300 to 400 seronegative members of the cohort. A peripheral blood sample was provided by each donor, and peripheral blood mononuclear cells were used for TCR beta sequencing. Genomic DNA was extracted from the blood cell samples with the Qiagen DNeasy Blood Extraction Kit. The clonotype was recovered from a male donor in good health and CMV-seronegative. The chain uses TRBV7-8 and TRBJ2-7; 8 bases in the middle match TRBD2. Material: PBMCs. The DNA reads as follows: TGTGCCAGCAGCCCGATCCAGAGTAGCGGGAAGTACGAGCAGTACTTC. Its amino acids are CASSPIQSSGKYEQYF. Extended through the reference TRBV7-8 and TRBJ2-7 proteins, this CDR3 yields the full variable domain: GAGVSQSPRYKVAKRGQDVALRCDPISGHVSLFWYQQALGQGPEFLTYFQNEAQLDKSGLPSDRFFAERPEGSVSTLKIQRTQQEDSAVYLCASSPIQSSGKYEQYFGPGTRLTVT.